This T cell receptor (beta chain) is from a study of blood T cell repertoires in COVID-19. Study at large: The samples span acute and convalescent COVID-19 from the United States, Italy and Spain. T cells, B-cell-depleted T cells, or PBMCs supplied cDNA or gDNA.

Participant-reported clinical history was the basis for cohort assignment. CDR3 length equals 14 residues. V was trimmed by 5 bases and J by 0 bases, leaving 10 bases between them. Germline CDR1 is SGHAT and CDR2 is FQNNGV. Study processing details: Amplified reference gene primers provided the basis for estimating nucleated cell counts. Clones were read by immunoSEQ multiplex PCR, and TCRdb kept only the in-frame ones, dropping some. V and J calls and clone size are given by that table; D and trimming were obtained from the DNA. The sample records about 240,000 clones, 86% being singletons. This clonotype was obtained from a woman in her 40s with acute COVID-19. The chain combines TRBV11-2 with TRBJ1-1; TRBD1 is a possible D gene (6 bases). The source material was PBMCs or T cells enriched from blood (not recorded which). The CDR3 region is CASSIGQLNTEAFF. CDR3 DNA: TGTGCCAGCAGCATCGGACAGTTGAACACTGAAGCTTTCTTT.